Listed below are T cell receptor beta chains from one sample, sequenced in a study of OX40 agonist ivuxolimab in advanced cancers. The table came from immunoSEQ multiplex PCR; TCRdb's copy has only in-frame clones and leaves some out. The sample yields about 51,000 clones, over 65% seen once. The sample here was CD4+ or CD8+ T cells sorted from blood, taken in a trial of the OX40 agonist ivuxolimab. Receptor source: an adult with an advanced solid tumor such as melanoma, head and neck, liver or kidney cancer. Both conserved end residues are trimmed from each CDR3.

V	J	CDR3
TRBV7-9	TRBJ2-4	ASSLESGPKGDIQY
TRBV5-1	TRBJ1-6	ASSLTDRDSPLH
TRBV7-6	TRBJ1-6	ASSLVTGTGPNSPLH
TRBV29-1	TRBJ2-3	SGGGGTDTQY
TRBV5-6	TRBJ2-1	ASSLAGGSYEQF
TRBV5-1	TRBJ2-5	ASSLVGKTEQETQY
TRBV28	TRBJ1-1	ASRKDRGPLRGTEAF
TRBV2	TRBJ2-1	ASSDERGYNNEQF
TRBV19	TRBJ1-5	ASRISGGPSQPQH
TRBV28	TRBJ1-1	ASSSRTGGVHLVNTEAF
TRBV7-2	TRBJ2-5	ASSTRTGFAETQY
TRBV5-8	TRBJ2-1	ASSFGTGSSYNEQF
TRBV7-7	TRBJ1-4	ASSLVRPGGVGEKLF
TRBV2	TRBJ2-1	ASRTGRDNEQF
TRBV27	TRBJ2-7	ASSWTGTGASYEQY
TRBV5-1	TRBJ2-7	ASSLRQDSYEQY
TRBV5-4	TRBJ2-7	ASSLAGTRGEQY
TRBV5-1	TRBJ2-7	ASSLKAAPYEQY
TRBV5-1	TRBJ1-2	ASSFIDRGDGYT
TRBV5-1	TRBJ2-1	ASSLDLGLAGIEQF
TRBV5-1	TRBJ2-7	ASSLDPGSYEQY
TRBV5-1	TRBJ1-1	ASSVGQGSEAF
TRBV6-1	TRBJ1-4	ASSDRTGGGVLF
TRBV2	TRBJ2-3	ASSVQGQGGDTQY
TRBV29-1	TRBJ2-1	SVENNEQF
TRBV15	TRBJ2-3	ATSRGQVTDTQY
TRBV28	TRBJ2-7	ASSLPTRGTYEQY
TRBV18	TRBJ2-1	ASSPRTSAGYNEQF
TRBV28	TRBJ2-1	ASSLGGSSYNEQF
TRBV10-3	TRBJ2-4	AIRPSRTEENIQY
TRBV10-1	TRBJ2-3	ASSDTHTQY
TRBV18	TRBJ1-1	ASSPPPGTGTEAF
TRBV18	TRBJ2-3	ASSPLPGTPSTDTQY
TRBV18	TRBJ2-7	ASSPTLYEQY
TRBV6-5	TRBJ1-5	ASSSRQGMNNRPQH
TRBV6-1	TRBJ1-5	ASTQIGRGQPQH
TRBV5-1	TRBJ2-1	ASSRGAGGPPYNEQF
TRBV18	TRBJ2-5	ASSPPNTEETQY
TRBV28	TRBJ1-1	ASTHLQGAGTEAF
TRBV6-1	TRBJ2-7	ASNPGQAYEQY
TRBV6-5	TRBJ1-4	ASSQGGGNEKLF
TRBV10-3	TRBJ1-3	AISRDITGNTIY
TRBV6-5	TRBJ2-1	ASSYRDRTFNEQF
TRBV28	TRBJ2-7	ASSWDRGYEQY
TRBV5-1	TRBJ2-3	ASSTLAGVGTDTQY
TRBV15	TRBJ1-6	ATSRDVGSPLH